The 9 T cell receptor beta chains below all came from one sample that was sequenced in a study of blood T cell repertoires in COVID-19. Measured with immunoSEQ multiplex PCR; TCRdb has only the in-frame clones, and not every one. The sample shows 150,000 to 200,000 clones, around 81% of them seen only once. The sample comprised PBMCs or T cells enriched from blood (not recorded which). Receptors were obtained from a man aged 35 to 55 who had recovered from COVID-19.

The V and J genes are TRBV10-1 and TRBJ2-3, with 9 nucleotides matching TRBD2. Germline V gene lookup returns CDR1 WNHNN and CDR2 SYGVQD (reference sequence). The CDR3 is made up of 15 amino acids. With V trimmed by 1 base and J by 7 bases, 6 bases remained unmatched. Here the CDR3 reads CASSELRGGLYTQYF. CDR3 bases: TGCGCCAGCAGTGAGTTGCGGGGGGGCCTATATACGCAGTATTTT.

The count of this clone is one. This rearrangement joins TRBV6-6 to TRBJ1-5, with TRBD1 matching over 7 bases. Trimming removed 2 bases from V and 3 bases from J; junction bases left unmatched: 4. The germline gives CDR1 MNHNY, CDR2 SVGAGI (reference sequence). The CDR3 sequence is 15 residues long. CDR3 protein: CASSYKGASNQPQHF. In DNA form, the CDR3 reads TGTGCCAGCAGTTACAAGGGGGCCTCCAATCAGCCCCAGCATTTT.

V and J are TRBV6-5 and TRBJ2-1; 8 bases agree with TRBD1. Germline V CDR1 and CDR2: MNHEY, SVGAGI. J gave up 5 bases and V 8 bases, and 5 bases lay outside the gene matches. The CDR3 runs 13 residues. The CDR3: CASSGQENNEQFF. The CDR3 DNA is TGTGCCAGCTCGGGACAGGAGAACAATGAGCAGTTCTTC.

This clone appeared a few times. V and J are TRBV25-1 and TRBJ2-1; TRBD1 aligns across 8 bases. The CDR3 spans 14 residues. J gave up 9 bases and V 5 bases, and 9 bases lay outside the gene matches. Germline-derived CDR1 and CDR2 are MGHDK and SYGVNS. CDR3 residues: CASSRGQGLGEQFF. In DNA, the CDR3 is TGTGCCAGCAGTCGAGGACAGGGACTGGGTGAGCAGTTCTTC. The full variable domain, its missing parts supplied by reference TRBV25-1 and TRBJ2-1, is EADIYQTPRYLVIGTGKKITLECSQTMGHDKMYWYQQDPGMELHLIHYSYGVNSTEKGDLSSESTVSRIRTEHFPLTLESARPSHTSQYLCASSRGQGLGEQFFGPGTRLTVL.

This chain links TRBV6-5 with TRBJ1-2; maybe TRBD1 (5 bases). Trimming took off 2 bases at V and 8 bases at J, with 21 bases between the two ends. CDR3 size: 16 residues. The germline V gene encodes CDR1 MNHEY and CDR2 SVGAGI. The CDR3 DNA follows: TGTGCCAGCAGTTACGGGGGGAGCGTATCCCCTAAGGGCTACACCTTC. Protein: CASSYGGSVSPKGYTF.

On this clone itself: Other DNA sequences in this sample translate to the same CDR3. V usage is TRBV19 and J usage is TRBJ1-5; 9 nucleotides align to TRBD1. V was pared by 5 bases and J by 4 bases, with 6 bases of the junction left unmatched. The CDR3 runs to 15 residues. CDR1 and CDR2 (germline): LNHDA, SQIVND (reference sequence). This CDR3 is CASSGTGGGNQPQHF. The CDR3 DNA sequence: TGTGCCAGTAGTGGCACAGGGGGCGGAAATCAGCCCCAGCATTTT.

The V gene is TRBV6-5, the J gene TRBJ1-1, with 10 bases identical to TRBD1. V dropped 8 bases and J dropped 11; count of bases not matched to a gene: 11. The CDR3 is made up of 13 amino acids. CDR1 and CDR2 from the germline V gene are MNHEY and SVGAGI. The CDR3 sequence: CASGDRGKVGAFF. The CDR3 DNA sequence: TGTGCCAGCGGGGACAGGGGCAAGGTGGGTGCTTTCTTT.

CDR3 sequence: CASSLATGELFF. In DNA, the CDR3 is TGTGCCAGCAGCTTAGCGACCGGGGAGCTGTTTTTT. This sequence joins TRBV7-3 and TRBJ2-2; D not resolved. Trimming cost V 2 bases and J 5 bases, with 3 bases left between them. Germline CDR1 and CDR2: SGHTA and FQGTGA. The CDR3 is 12 residues long.

This chain uses TRBV24-1 with TRBJ2-7, with D maybe TRBD2 (5 bases). The CDR3 extends over 12 amino acids. V lost 4 bases and J 7 bases, leaving 10 bases between the germline ends. The germline V gene encodes CDR1 KGHDR and CDR2 SFDVKD. Here the CDR3 reads CATSDEPGEQYV. CDR3 nucleotide sequence: TGTGCCACCAGTGACGAGCCGGGGGAGCAGTACGTC.